This T cell receptor beta chain was sequenced for a study of blood T cell repertoires in COVID-19. Study-wide background: T cells, B-cell-depleted T cells, or PBMCs provided the cDNA or gDNA that served as material.

The authors' processing: The assay estimated nucleated cells by amplifying reference gene primers. Method: immunoSEQ multiplex PCR; TCRdb's copy keeps in-frame clones and lacks some. V and J calls plus clone size are reproduced from that table; the DNA served to infer D and trimming. This sample carries approximately 210,000 clones, 82% of them seen once, and the ten largest clones take 15%. Ten or more counts support this clone. The CDR3 consists of 13 residues. V was pared by 0 bases and J by 14 bases, with 14 bases between. Germline values: CDR1 MNHEY, CDR2 SMNVEV (reference sequence). The study assigned cohorts using participant-reported clinical history. The recovered donors of Cohort 3 showed two negative PCRs, clearance, or symptom resolution.

The chain carries TRBV27 and TRBJ2-1, with D possibly being TRBD2 (7 bases). The TCR comes from a man aged 40-49 years who had recovered from COVID-19. Material for sequencing was PBMCs or T cells enriched from blood (not recorded which). In DNA, the CDR3 is TGTGCCAGCAGTTTATCAGGGGGGAGGGTTGAGTTCTTC. This codes for CASSLSGGRVEFF.